This TCR beta chain derives from a study of T cells expressing NK-cell markers. Overall study context: Researchers got TCR beta repertoires out of sorted CD3+CD56+NKG2C+, CD3+CD56+NKG2C- and CD3+CD56-NKG2C+ T cells. HCMV seropositivity marked most of the eight sequenced donors; one was seronegative.

This clonotype is medium-sized (0.01 to 0.1%) by frequency. The V gene's germline CDR1 is SGHKS and CDR2 YYEKEE (reference sequence). The CDR3 totals 14 residues. UMIs were included in TCR beta cDNA generated by 5'RACE template switching. TCRdb reprocessed the 5' RACE reads; each CDR3 protein has one entry and no DNA is given. The repertoire shows 300,000 to 450,000 distinct CDR3 sequences; the top ten hold roughly 5.5%. The chain links TRBV5-5 to TRBJ2-7; the D gene TCRdb calls, TRBD1, cannot be checked with no DNA. The clonotype was recovered from a man aged 18 to 69 in good health. The sequenced sample was blood T cells: a sorted CD56 or NKG2C T cell subset, CD4+ or CD8+ T cells, or bulk PBMC T cells (not recorded which). CDR3 sequence reads: CASSLGPGAYEQYF.